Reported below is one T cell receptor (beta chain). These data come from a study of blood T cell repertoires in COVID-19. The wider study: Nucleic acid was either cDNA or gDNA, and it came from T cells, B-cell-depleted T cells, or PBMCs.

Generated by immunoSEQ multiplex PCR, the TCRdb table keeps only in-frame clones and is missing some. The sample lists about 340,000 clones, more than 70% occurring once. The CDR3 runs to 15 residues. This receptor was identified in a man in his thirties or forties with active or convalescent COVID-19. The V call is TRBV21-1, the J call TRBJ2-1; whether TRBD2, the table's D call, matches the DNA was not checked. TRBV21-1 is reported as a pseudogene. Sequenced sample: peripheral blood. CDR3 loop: CASSKRLAGYNEQFF. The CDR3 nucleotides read TGTGCCAGCAGCAAGCGACTAGCGGGTTACAATGAGCAGTTCTTC.